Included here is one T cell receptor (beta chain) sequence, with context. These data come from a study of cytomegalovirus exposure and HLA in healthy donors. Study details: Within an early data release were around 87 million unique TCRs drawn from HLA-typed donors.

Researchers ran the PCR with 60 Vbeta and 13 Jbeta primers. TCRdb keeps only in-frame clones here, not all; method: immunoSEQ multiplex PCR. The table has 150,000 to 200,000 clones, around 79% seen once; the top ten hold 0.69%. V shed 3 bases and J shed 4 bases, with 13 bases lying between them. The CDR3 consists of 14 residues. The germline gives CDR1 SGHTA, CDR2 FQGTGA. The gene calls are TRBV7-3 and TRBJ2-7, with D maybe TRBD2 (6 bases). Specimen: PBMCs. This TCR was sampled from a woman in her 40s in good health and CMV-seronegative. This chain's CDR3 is CASSLGVGGYEQYF. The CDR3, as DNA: TGTGCCAGCAGCTTGGGGGTCGGGGGTTACGAGCAGTACTTC.